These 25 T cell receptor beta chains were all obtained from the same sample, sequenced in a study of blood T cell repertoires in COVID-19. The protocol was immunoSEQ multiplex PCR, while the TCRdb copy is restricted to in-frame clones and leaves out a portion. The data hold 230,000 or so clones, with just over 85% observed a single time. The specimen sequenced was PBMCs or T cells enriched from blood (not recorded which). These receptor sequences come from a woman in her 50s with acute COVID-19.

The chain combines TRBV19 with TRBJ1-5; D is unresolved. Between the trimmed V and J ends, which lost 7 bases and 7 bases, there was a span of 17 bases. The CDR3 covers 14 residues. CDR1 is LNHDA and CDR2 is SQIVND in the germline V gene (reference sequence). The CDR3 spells CASIGDPRNQPQHF. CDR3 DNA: TGTGCCAGTATCGGAGACCCGAGGAACCAGCCCCAGCATTTT.

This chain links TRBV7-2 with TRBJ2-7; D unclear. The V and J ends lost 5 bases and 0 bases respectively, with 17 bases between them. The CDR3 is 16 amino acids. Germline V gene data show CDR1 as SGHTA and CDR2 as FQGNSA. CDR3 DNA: TGTGCCAGCAGCCCCAGGTTGGCGAGAAGCTCCTACGAGCAGTACTTC. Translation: CASSPRLARSSYEQYF.

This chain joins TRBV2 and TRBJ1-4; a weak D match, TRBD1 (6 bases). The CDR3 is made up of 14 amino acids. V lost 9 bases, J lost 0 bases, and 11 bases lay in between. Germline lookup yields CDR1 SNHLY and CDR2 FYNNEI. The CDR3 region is CASRTATTNEKLFF. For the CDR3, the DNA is TGTGCCAGTAGGACAGCTACAACTAATGAAAAACTGTTTTTT.

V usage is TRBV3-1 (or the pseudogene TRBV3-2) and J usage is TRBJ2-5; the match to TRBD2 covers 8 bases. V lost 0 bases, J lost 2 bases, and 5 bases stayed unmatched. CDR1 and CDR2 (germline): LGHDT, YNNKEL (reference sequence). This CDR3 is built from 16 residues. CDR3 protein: CASSQDSGTRQETQYF. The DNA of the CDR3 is TGTGCCAGCAGCCAAGATTCAGGGACTAGACAAGAGACCCAGTACTTC.

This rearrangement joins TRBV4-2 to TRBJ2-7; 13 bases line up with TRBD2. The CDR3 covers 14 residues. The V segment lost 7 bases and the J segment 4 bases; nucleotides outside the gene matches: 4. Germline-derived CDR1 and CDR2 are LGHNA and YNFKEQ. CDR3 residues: CASTWTSGSYEQYF. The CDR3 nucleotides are TGTGCCAGCACCTGGACTAGCGGGAGTTACGAGCAGTACTTC.

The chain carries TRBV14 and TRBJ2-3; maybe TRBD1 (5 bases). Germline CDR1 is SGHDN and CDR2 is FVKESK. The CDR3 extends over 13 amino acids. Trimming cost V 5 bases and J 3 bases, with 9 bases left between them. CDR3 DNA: TGTGCCAGCAGCGGTTACAGGACAGATACGCAGTATTTT. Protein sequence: CASSGYRTDTQYF.

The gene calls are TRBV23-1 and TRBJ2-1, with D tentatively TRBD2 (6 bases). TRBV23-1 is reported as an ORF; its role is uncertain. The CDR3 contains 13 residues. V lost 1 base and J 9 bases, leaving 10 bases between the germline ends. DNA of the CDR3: TGCGCCAGCAGTCAATTAGTGGAGGGTGAGCAGTTCTTC. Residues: CASSQLVEGEQFF.

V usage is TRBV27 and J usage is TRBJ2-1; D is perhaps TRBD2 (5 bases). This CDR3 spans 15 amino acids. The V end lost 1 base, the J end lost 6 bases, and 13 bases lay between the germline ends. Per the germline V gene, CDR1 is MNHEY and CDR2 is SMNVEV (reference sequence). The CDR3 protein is CASSLLYPEGNEQFF. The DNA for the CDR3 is TGTGCCAGCAGTTTATTATACCCAGAGGGCAATGAGCAGTTCTTC.

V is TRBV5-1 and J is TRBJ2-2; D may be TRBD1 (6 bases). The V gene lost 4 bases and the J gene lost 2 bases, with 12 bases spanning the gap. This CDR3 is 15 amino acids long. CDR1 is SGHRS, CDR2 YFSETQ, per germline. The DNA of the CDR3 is TGCGCCAGCAGCCAACAGGACAGTAACACCGGGGAGCTGTTTTTT. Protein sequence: CASSQQDSNTGELFF.

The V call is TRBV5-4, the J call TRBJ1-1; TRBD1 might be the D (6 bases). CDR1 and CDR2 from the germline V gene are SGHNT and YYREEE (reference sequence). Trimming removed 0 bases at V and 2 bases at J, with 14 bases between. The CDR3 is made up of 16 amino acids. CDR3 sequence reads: CASSLGNRDTNTEAFF. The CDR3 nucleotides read TGTGCCAGCAGCTTGGGGAACCGGGACACCAACACTGAAGCTTTCTTT.

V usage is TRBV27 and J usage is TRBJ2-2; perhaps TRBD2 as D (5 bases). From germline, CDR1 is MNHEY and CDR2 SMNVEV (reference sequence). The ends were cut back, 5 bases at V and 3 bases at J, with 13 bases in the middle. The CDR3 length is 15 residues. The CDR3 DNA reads TGTGCCAGCAGTGAGGGCGGAACCTACACCGGGGAGCTGTTTTTT. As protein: CASSEGGTYTGELFF.

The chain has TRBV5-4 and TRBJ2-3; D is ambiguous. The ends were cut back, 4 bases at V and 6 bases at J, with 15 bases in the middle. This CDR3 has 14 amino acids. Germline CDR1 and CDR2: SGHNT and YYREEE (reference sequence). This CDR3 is CASSVVPGADTQYF. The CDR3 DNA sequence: TGTGCCAGCAGCGTTGTACCGGGTGCGGATACGCAGTATTTT.

In DNA form, the CDR3 reads TGTGCCAGCAGTTCCGGACTAGCGCCCCAGACCCAGTACTTC. It translates to CASSSGLAPQTQYF. This chain joins TRBV28 and TRBJ2-5; 9 bases align to TRBD2. Losses at the gene ends were 4 bases for V and 6 bases for J; bases not matched to a gene: 6. The CDR3 sequence is 14 residues long. CDR1 is MDHEN, CDR2 SYDVKM, per germline.

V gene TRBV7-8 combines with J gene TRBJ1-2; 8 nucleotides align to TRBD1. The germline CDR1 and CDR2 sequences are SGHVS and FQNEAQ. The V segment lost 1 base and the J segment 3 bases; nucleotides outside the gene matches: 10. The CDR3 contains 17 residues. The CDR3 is CASSLGAGGLSHYGYTF. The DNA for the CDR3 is TGTGCCAGCAGCTTAGGGGCAGGGGGCCTAAGTCACTATGGCTACACCTTC.

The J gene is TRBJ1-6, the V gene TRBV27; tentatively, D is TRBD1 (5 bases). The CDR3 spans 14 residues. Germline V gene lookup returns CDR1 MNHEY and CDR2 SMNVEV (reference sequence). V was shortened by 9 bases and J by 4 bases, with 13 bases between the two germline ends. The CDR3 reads CASTAGGYNSPLHF. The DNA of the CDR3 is TGTGCCAGTACAGCGGGGGGATATAATTCACCCCTCCACTTT.

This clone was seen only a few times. This CDR3 is CASSLRPMGAGGVRNEQFF. Written as DNA, the CDR3 is TGTGCCAGCAGTTTACGTCCAATGGGAGCGGGAGGGGTTCGCAATGAGCAGTTCTTC. The V call is TRBV27, the J call TRBJ2-1; 10 nucleotides align to TRBD2. Germline CDR1 and CDR2: MNHEY and SMNVEV (reference sequence). This CDR3 is built from 19 residues. Trimming at V came to 2 bases and at J to 6 bases, leaving 16 bases not matched to a gene.

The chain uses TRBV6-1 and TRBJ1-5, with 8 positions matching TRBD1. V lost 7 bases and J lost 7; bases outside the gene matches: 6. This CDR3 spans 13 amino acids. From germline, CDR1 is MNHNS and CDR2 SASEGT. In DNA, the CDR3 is TGTGCCAGCACCGACAGGGGAATGCAGCCCCAGCATTTT. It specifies CASTDRGMQPQHF.

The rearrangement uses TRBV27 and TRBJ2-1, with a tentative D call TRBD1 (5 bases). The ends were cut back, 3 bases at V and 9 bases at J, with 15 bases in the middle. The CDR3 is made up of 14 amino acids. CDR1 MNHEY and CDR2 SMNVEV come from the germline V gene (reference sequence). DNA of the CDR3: TGTGCCAGCAGTTTTGGGCAGGGAAATGGTGAGCAGTTCTTC. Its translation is CASSFGQGNGEQFF.

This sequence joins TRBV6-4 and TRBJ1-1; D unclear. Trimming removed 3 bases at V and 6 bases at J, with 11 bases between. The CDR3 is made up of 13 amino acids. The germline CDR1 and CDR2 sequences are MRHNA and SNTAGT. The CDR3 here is CASSEPGMAEAFF. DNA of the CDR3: TGTGCCAGCAGTGAACCGGGGATGGCTGAAGCTTTCTTT.

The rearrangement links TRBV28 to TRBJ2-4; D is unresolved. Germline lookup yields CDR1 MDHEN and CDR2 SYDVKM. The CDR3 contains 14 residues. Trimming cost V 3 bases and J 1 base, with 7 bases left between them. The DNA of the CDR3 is TGTGCCAGCAGTTTTTGGCAGGCCAAAAACATTCAGTACTTC. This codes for CASSFWQAKNIQYF. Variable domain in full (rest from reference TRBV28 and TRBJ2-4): DVKVTQSSRYLVKRTGEKVFLECVQDMDHENMFWYRQDPGLGLRLIYFSYDVKMKEKGDIPEGYSVSREKKERFSLILESASTNQTSMYLCASSFWQAKNIQYFGAGTRLSVL.

The chain's CDR3 is CAISYGDIPSGNTIYF. The CDR3 region has the DNA TGTGCCATCAGTTATGGGGACATTCCCTCTGGAAACACCATATATTTT. The chain employs TRBV10-3 and TRBJ1-3, with D perhaps TRBD1 (6 bases). Trimming removed 5 bases at V and 0 bases at J, with 14 bases between. The germline V gene has CDR1 ENHRY and CDR2 SYGVKD. The CDR3 sequence is 16 residues long.

Here the CDR3 DNA reads TGTGCCAGCAACTTAGTATCTGGGGCCAACGTCCTGACTTTC. Translation: CASNLVSGANVLTF. The chain combines TRBV2 with TRBJ2-6; D is undetermined. With 7 bases removed from V and 1 base from J, the gap between germline ends came to 8 bases. Germline CDR1 and CDR2: SNHLY and FYNNEI. The CDR3 length is 14 residues.

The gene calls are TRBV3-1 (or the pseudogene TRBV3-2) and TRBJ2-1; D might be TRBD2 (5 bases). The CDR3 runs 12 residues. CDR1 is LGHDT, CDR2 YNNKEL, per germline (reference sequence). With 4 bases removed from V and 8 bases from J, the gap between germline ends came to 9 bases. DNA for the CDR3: TGTGCCAGCAGCCGAACTAGGGATGAGCAGTTCTTC. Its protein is CASSRTRDEQFF.

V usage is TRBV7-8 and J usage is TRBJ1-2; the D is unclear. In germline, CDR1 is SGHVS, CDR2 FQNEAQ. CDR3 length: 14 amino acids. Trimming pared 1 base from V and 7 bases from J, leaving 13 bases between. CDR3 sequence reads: CASSLEPLSIGYTF. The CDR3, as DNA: TGTGCCAGCAGCTTAGAGCCCCTCTCTATTGGCTACACCTTC.

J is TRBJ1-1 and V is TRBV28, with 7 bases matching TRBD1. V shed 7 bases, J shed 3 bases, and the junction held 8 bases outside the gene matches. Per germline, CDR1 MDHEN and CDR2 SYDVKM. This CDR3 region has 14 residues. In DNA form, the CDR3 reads TGTGCCAGCACAAAGGGGGCGCTTTACACTGAAGCTTTCTTT. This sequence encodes CASTKGALYTEAFF.